The 20 T cell receptor beta chains below all came from one sample that was sequenced in a study of beta chain features in type 1 diabetes. Every bit of the isolated RNA underwent reverse transcription, so sequencing read expressed TCRB transcripts. Sequencing used immunoSEQ multiplex PCR; TCRdb keeps in-frame clones, though not all of them. Counted here are about 900,000 clones, 15% to 20% occurring once; the ten biggest clones make up 0.02% to 0.03%. The material sequenced was naive CD4+ T cells from blood. The receptors come from a woman aged 18-29 years in good health.

This clone was observed a handful of times. CDR3 loop: CASSVGPNNPMNQPQHF. In DNA form, the CDR3 reads TGTGCCAGCAGCGTAGGGCCGAATAACCCTATGAATCAGCCCCAGCATTTT. The chain combines TRBV9 with TRBJ1-5, with D uncertain. CDR1 and CDR2 (germline): SGDLS, YYNGEE. V lost 0 bases, J lost 4 bases, and 17 bases lay in between. CDR3 length: 17 residues.

This clone was detected a few times. The chain joins TRBV10-3 to TRBJ2-1, with a weak D call TRBD1 (6 bases). The CDR3 loop spans 15 amino acids. Germline V gives CDR1 ENHRY, CDR2 SYGVKD. Trimming pared 6 bases from V and 0 bases from J, leaving 12 bases between. This chain's CDR3 is CAISKQGSSYNEQFF. CDR3 DNA: TGTGCCATCAGCAAACAGGGAAGCTCCTACAATGAGCAGTTCTTC.

The chain joins TRBV7-2 to TRBJ2-1, with D perhaps TRBD2 (6 bases). Trimming shortened V by 7 bases and J by 7 bases, and 17 bases separated the two germline ends. This CDR3 comprises 14 residues. CDR1 is SGHTA and CDR2 is FQGNSA in the germline V gene. This chain's CDR3 is CASTPGVGWNEQFF. For the CDR3, the DNA is TGTGCCAGCACGCCGGGAGTAGGGTGGAATGAGCAGTTCTTC.

This clone has just a few counts. The CDR3: CASSGGGSYEQYF. The CDR3 DNA reads as TGTGCCAGCAGTGGGGGCGGCTCCTACGAGCAGTACTTC. The V call is TRBV2, the J call TRBJ2-7; tentative D call: TRBD1 (5 bases). V was trimmed by 4 bases and J by 0 bases, leaving 7 bases between them. The CDR3 runs 13 residues. Germline V CDR1 and CDR2: SNHLY, FYNNEI.

This chain connects TRBV7-9 to TRBJ1-6; no clear D gene. V was pared by 4 bases and J by 10 bases, with 23 bases between. From germline, CDR1 is SEHNR and CDR2 FQNEAQ (reference sequence). This CDR3 contains 17 residues. DNA for the CDR3: TGTGCCAGCAGCTCCGGGAGTGGATCTTTCTTGGGATCACCCCTCCACTTT. Its translation is CASSSGSGSFLGSPLHF.

This clone was detected a few times. This sequence joins TRBV12-5 and TRBJ2-3; D is undetermined. Looked up from germline, CDR1 is LGHNT and CDR2 is FRNRAP. The V gene lost 2 bases and the J gene lost 6 bases, with 12 bases spanning the gap. This CDR3 has 14 residues. CDR3 DNA sequence: TGTGCTAGTGGTTTGTCTGGGTATCCGGATACGCAGTATTTT. Its translation: CASGLSGYPDTQYF.

The chain joins TRBV19 to TRBJ2-1, with 7 bases that match TRBD1. The germline V gene has CDR1 LNHDA and CDR2 SQIVND (reference sequence). V dropped 10 bases and J dropped 0; count of bases not matched to a gene: 3. The CDR3 runs 13 residues. DNA of the CDR3: TGTGCCACGACAGGGACCTCCTACAATGAGCAGTTCTTC. Translated, it gives CATTGTSYNEQFF.

This clone appeared a few times. This chain uses TRBV2 with TRBJ2-6, with unresolved D. CDR3 length: 13 residues. Germline V gene data show CDR1 as SNHLY and CDR2 as FYNNEI. V shed 6 bases and J shed 0 bases, with 3 bases lying between them. The CDR3 is CASRDSGANVLTF. The CDR3 DNA reads TGTGCCAGCAGAGACTCTGGGGCCAACGTCCTGACTTTC. The full variable domain, in which reference TRBV2 and TRBJ2-6 provide the parts outside the CDR3, is EPEVTQTPSHQVTQMGQEVILRCVPISNHLYFYWYRQILGQKVEFLVSFYNNEISEKSEIFDDQFSVERPDGSNFTLKIRSTKLEDSAMYFCASRDSGANVLTFGAGSRLTVL.

The genes are TRBV28 and TRBJ2-5, with D hard to call. Looked up from germline, CDR1 is MDHEN and CDR2 is SYDVKM. The length of the CDR3 is 15 residues. V was cut by 3 bases and J by 1 base, with 12 bases left in between. The CDR3 spells CASSLSGPSQETQYF. The DNA for the CDR3 is TGTGCCAGCAGTTTGTCTGGGCCGAGCCAAGAGACCCAGTACTTC.

This clone was recorded a few times. V and J are TRBV2 and TRBJ2-5; D possibly uses TRBD1 or TRBD2 (6 bases each). Germline V lookup: CDR1 SNHLY, CDR2 FYNNEI. CDR3 length: 14 amino acids. V was shortened by 5 bases and J by 4 bases, with 14 bases between the two germline ends. CDR3 bases: TGTGCCAGCAGTCGGAGGGGGGTTGGAGAGACCCAGTACTTC. This codes for CASSRRGVGETQYF.

The rearrangement links TRBV5-1 to TRBJ2-5; a possible D gene is TRBD1 (5 bases). This CDR3 is 17 amino acids long. V was pared by 0 bases and J by 3 bases, with 18 bases between. The germline CDR1 and CDR2 sequences are SGHRS and YFSETQ. CDR3 residues: CASSLARRRGYEETQYF. CDR3 coding DNA: TGCGCCAGCAGCTTGGCCAGGCGAAGGGGATACGAAGAGACCCAGTACTTC. Using reference TRBV5-1 and TRBJ2-5 for the parts outside the CDR3, the full variable domain is KAGVTQTPRYLIKTRGQQVTLSCSPISGHRSVSWYQQTPGQGLQFLFEYFSETQRNKGNFPGRFSGRQFSNSRSEMNVSTLELGDSALYLCASSLARRRGYEETQYFGPGTRLLVL.

This clone was picked up a small number of times. The chain couples TRBV5-4 to TRBJ1-2, with D tentatively TRBD1 (6 bases). Trimming stripped 3 bases from V and 4 bases from J, with 16 bases between. The germline gives CDR1 SGHNT, CDR2 YYREEE (reference sequence). The CDR3 runs 15 residues. CDR3 sequence reads: CASSSLQGDLYGYTF. As DNA, the CDR3 is TGTGCCAGCAGCTCATTACAGGGAGATCTCTATGGCTACACCTTC.

This rearrangement joins TRBV19 to TRBJ2-3; the D is unclear. Looked up from germline, CDR1 is LNHDA and CDR2 is SQIVND (reference sequence). Trimming left V 3 bases short and J 2 bases short, with 12 bases between. CDR3 length: 15 amino acids. The CDR3 bases are TGTGCCAGTAGTATTGTTGTCAGCTCCACAGATACGCAGTATTTT. Translating it yields CASSIVVSSTDTQYF.

This clone has just a few counts. V is TRBV11-2 and J is TRBJ2-2; perhaps TRBD2 as D (6 bases). Germline CDR1 and CDR2: SGHAT and FQNNGV. V was shortened by 3 bases and J by 4 bases, with 18 bases between the two germline ends. The CDR3 is made up of 17 amino acids. The CDR3, as DNA: TGTGCCAGCAGCTTCAAGCCCGGGACTCGTCCCACCGGGGAGCTGTTTTTT. Protein product: CASSFKPGTRPTGELFF.

V usage is TRBV19 and J usage is TRBJ2-1; 7 bases are shared with TRBD2. Germline-derived CDR1 and CDR2 are LNHDA and SQIVND (reference sequence). Germline trimming cut 5 bases from V and 0 bases from J; bases unmatched to any gene: 4. The CDR3 covers 15 residues. The CDR3 DNA sequence: TGTGCCAGTAGTCTAGCGGAGATCTCCTACAATGAGCAGTTCTTC. Its protein product is CASSLAEISYNEQFF.

This clone came up a few times. The rearrangement links TRBV7-6 to TRBJ2-6; D possibly corresponds to TRBD2 (6 bases). Germline-derived CDR1 and CDR2 are SGHVS and FNYEAQ. V shed 0 bases and J shed 1 base, with 10 bases lying between them. The CDR3 consists of 17 residues. The CDR3 DNA is TGTGCCAGCAGCTTAGCGGGAGGAGGTTCTGGGGCCAACGTCCTGACTTTC. Protein product: CASSLAGGGSGANVLTF.

This chain joins TRBV11-2 and TRBJ1-1; a weak D match, TRBD1 (5 bases). With 5 bases removed from V and 5 bases from J, the gap between germline ends came to 12 bases. The CDR3 spans 13 residues. CDR1 is SGHAT and CDR2 is FQNNGV in the germline V gene. The CDR3 region is CASSPRGGTEAFF. DNA of the CDR3: TGTGCCAGCAGCCCCCGGGGCGGGACTGAAGCTTTCTTT.

This clone was detected only a few times. The chain links TRBV7-2 to TRBJ2-1; D might be TRBD2 (5 bases). Germline values: CDR1 SGHTA, CDR2 FQGNSA. The length of the CDR3 is 13 residues. V was trimmed by 8 bases and J by 2 bases, leaving 10 bases between them. The CDR3 spells CASSRAAYNEQFF. Written as DNA, the CDR3 is TGTGCCAGCTCGCGGGCCGCCTACAATGAGCAGTTCTTC.

The chain links TRBV2 to TRBJ2-5; 12 nucleotides match TRBD2. Germline V lookup: CDR1 SNHLY, CDR2 FYNNEI. The CDR3 loop spans 14 amino acids. V trimming: 10 bases; J trimming: 5 bases; junction bases outside the gene matches: 8. The CDR3 nucleotides read TGTGCCAACCAACGGACTAGCGGGACGGAGACCCAGTACTTC. Its protein is CANQRTSGTETQYF.

This clone was recorded a few times. The V call is TRBV7-2, the J call TRBJ2-3, with 7 bases fitting TRBD2. Germline-derived CDR1 and CDR2 are SGHTA and FQGNSA. V lost 4 bases, J lost 6 bases, and 4 bases stayed unmatched. The CDR3 extends over 13 amino acids. As DNA, the CDR3 is TGTGCCAGCAGCTCCCGCGGGAGCGATACGCAGTATTTT. The encoded protein is CASSSRGSDTQYF.